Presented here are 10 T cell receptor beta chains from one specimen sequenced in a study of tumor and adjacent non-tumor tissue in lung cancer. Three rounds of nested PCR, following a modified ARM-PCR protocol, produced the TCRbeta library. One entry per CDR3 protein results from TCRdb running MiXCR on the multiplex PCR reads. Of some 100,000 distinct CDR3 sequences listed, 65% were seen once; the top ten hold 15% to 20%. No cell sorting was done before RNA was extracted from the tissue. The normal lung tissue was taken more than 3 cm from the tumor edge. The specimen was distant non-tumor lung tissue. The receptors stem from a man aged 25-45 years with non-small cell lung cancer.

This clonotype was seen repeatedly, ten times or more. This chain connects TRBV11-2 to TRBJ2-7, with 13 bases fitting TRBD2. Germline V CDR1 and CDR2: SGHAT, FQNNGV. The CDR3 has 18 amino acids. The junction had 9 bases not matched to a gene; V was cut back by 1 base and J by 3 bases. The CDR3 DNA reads TGTGCCAGCAGCTTAGCCCAAGAAGGGACTAGCGGGGTCTACGAGCAGTACTTC. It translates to CASSLAQEGTSGVYEQYF.

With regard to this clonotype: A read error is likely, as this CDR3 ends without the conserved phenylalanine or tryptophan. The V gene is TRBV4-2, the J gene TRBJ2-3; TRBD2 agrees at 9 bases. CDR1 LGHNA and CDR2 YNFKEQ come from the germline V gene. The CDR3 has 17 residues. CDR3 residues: CACSQELAGMRIDTQYV. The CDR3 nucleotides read TGTGCCTGCAGTCAAGAGCTAGCGGGGATGCGCATAGATACGCAGTATGTT.

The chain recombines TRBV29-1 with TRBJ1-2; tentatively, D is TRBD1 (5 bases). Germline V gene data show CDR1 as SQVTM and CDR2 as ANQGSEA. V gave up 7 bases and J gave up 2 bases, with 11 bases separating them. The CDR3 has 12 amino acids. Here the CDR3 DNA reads TGCAGCGCAAGACAGTCCAACTATGGCTACACCTTC. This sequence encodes CSARQSNYGYTF.

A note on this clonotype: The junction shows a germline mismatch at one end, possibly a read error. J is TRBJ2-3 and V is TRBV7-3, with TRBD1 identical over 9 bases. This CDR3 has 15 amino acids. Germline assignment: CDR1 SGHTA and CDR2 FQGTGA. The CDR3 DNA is TGTGTCAGCAGAAGGACAGGGGCCAGCACAGATACGCAGTACTTT. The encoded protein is CVSRRTGASTDTQYF.

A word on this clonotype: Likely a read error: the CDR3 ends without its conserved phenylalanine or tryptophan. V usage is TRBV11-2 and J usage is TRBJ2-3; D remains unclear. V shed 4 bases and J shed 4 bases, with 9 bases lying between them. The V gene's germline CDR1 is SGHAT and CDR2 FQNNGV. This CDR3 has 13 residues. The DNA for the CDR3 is TGTGCCAGCAGCTCGGGTCGGGCAGATACGCAGTATATC. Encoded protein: CASSSGRADTQYI.

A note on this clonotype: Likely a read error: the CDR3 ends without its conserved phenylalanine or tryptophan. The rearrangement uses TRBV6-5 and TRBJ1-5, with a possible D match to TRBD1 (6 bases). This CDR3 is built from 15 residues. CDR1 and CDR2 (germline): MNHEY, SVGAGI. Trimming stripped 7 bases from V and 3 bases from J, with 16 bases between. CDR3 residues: CASIVGGHNNQPQHY. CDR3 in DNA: TGTGCCAGCATAGTAGGGGGACACAACAATCAGCCCCAGCATTAT.

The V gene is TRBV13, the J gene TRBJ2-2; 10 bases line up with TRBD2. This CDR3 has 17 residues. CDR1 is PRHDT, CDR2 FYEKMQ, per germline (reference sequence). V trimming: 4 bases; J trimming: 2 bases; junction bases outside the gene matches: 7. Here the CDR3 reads CASSSEGLALNTGELFF. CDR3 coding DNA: TGTGCCAGCAGCTCGGAGGGACTAGCGTTAAACACCGGGGAGCTGTTTTTT.

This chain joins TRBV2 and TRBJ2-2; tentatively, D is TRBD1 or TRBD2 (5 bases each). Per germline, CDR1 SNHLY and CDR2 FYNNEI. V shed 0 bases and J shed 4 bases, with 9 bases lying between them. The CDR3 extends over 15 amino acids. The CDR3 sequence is CASSEAGAGTGELFF. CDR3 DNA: TGTGCCAGCAGTGAAGCCGGGGCGGGCACCGGGGAGCTGTTTTTT.

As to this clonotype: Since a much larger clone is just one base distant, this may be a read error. In DNA form, the CDR3 reads TGTGCCGGCAGCCAGGGACAGAAAGAGACCCAGTACTTC. This codes for CAGSQGQKETQYF. This chain uses TRBV5-8 with TRBJ2-5; 7 positions agree with TRBD1. The V gene's germline CDR1 is SGHTS and CDR2 YDEGEE. This CDR3 has 13 amino acids.

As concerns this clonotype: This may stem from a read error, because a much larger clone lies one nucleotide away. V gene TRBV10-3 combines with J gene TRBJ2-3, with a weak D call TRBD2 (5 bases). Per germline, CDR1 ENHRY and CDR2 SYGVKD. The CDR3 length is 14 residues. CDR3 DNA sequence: TGTACCATCAGCGGAAGCACGGGAACAGATACGCAGTATTTT. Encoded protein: CTISGSTGTDTQYF.